A selection of T cell receptor beta chains follows, all from one sample in a study of Ad26.COV2.S vaccination and SARS-CoV-2 variants. Only in-frame clones appear in the TCRdb table, and some are missing; sequencing was by immunoSEQ multiplex PCR. This sample yields around 420,000 clones, of which approximately 90% are seen a single time; approximately 4% belongs to the top ten. Here the sequenced sample was peripheral blood, taken in a trial of Ad26.COV2.S vaccine versus placebo. The source of these receptors is a person aged 18-65 years who received the Ad26.COV2.S COVID-19 vaccine or a placebo. CDR3s include the opening cysteine and the closing phenylalanine or tryptophan. A D gene is named only where the DNA matches it firmly. Only some rows state a clone size, as once, few, many or a class for expanded clones.

j_gene: TRBJ2-5; v_gene: TRBV7-9; abundance: -; d_gene: -; CDR3aa: CASSSPQGTQETQYF; CDR3nt: TGTGCCAGCAGCTCCCCGCAGGGTACCCAAGAGACCCAGTACTTC
j_gene: TRBJ2-1; v_gene: TRBV11-3; abundance: -; d_gene: TRBD1; CDR3aa: CASSLARQGVDNEQFF; CDR3nt: TGTGCCAGCAGCTTAGCGCGACAGGGGGTGGACAATGAGCAGTTCTTC
j_gene: TRBJ1-5; v_gene: TRBV19; abundance: -; d_gene: -; CDR3aa: CASSISHPYSNQPQHF; CDR3nt: TGTGCCAGTAGTATCTCCCACCCTTATAGCAATCAGCCCCAGCATTTT
j_gene: TRBJ2-3; v_gene: TRBV30; abundance: -; d_gene: -; CDR3aa: CAWSRADTQYF; CDR3nt: TGTGCCTGGAGCCGGGCAGATACGCAGTATTTT
j_gene: TRBJ2-3; v_gene: TRBV29-1; abundance: -; d_gene: -; CDR3aa: CSVELFTSTDTQYF; CDR3nt: TGCAGCGTTGAGCTTTTTACTAGCACAGATACGCAGTATTTT
j_gene: TRBJ2-1; v_gene: TRBV5-1; abundance: -; d_gene: TRBD1; CDR3aa: CASSLGTGRPVYNEQFF; CDR3nt: TGCGCCAGCAGCTTGGGGACAGGGCGCCCGGTGTACAATGAGCAGTTCTTC
j_gene: TRBJ2-3; v_gene: TRBV10-1; abundance: -; d_gene: TRBD2; CDR3aa: CASSGGASGLDTQYF; CDR3nt: TGCGCCAGCAGTGGGGGGGCTAGCGGGTTGGATACGCAGTATTTT
j_gene: TRBJ2-7; v_gene: TRBV6-2/TRBV6-3; abundance: once; d_gene: TRBD1; CDR3aa: CASSPGVGGQVTYEQYF; CDR3nt: TGTGCCAGCAGCCCAGGGGTCGGCGGACAGGTCACCTACGAGCAGTACTTC
j_gene: TRBJ2-5; v_gene: TRBV6-6; abundance: -; d_gene: -; CDR3aa: CASMGRERETQYF; CDR3nt: TGTGCCAGCATGGGCAGGGAGCGAGAGACCCAGTACTTC
j_gene: TRBJ1-2; v_gene: TRBV27; abundance: -; d_gene: -; CDR3aa: CATGMDKRGYTF; CDR3nt: TGTGCCACAGGAATGGACAAACGTGGCTACACCTTC
j_gene: TRBJ1-4; v_gene: TRBV7-9; abundance: -; d_gene: TRBD1; CDR3aa: CASSSGQGAFNEKLFF; CDR3nt: TGTGCCAGCAGCTCGGGACAGGGGGCCTTTAATGAAAAACTGTTTTTT
j_gene: TRBJ2-1; v_gene: TRBV2; abundance: -; d_gene: TRBD2; CDR3aa: CASSDVLAGGPYNEQFF; CDR3nt: TGTGCCAGCAGTGACGTACTCGCGGGGGGGCCTTACAATGAGCAGTTCTTC
j_gene: TRBJ1-6; v_gene: TRBV28; abundance: -; d_gene: -; CDR3aa: CASSLTGVGSPLHF; CDR3nt: TGTGCCAGCAGTTTAACCGGGGTTGGTTCACCCCTCCACTTT
j_gene: TRBJ2-1; v_gene: TRBV6-4; abundance: -; d_gene: -; CDR3aa: CASSEDFSSSYNEQFF; CDR3nt: TGTGCCAGCAGTGAAGACTTTTCGAGCTCCTACAATGAGCAGTTCTTC
j_gene: TRBJ2-1; v_gene: TRBV11-2; abundance: -; d_gene: -; CDR3aa: CASSLVQGTYNEQFF; CDR3nt: TGTGCCAGCAGCTTAGTTCAGGGGACCTACAATGAGCAGTTCTTC
j_gene: TRBJ2-1; v_gene: TRBV2; abundance: -; d_gene: -; CDR3aa: CATLNGLDNNEQFF; CDR3nt: TGTGCCACCCTCAATGGGCTAGACAACAATGAGCAGTTCTTC
j_gene: TRBJ1-1; v_gene: TRBV30; abundance: -; d_gene: -; CDR3aa: CAWVGQRGTEAFF; CDR3nt: TGTGCCTGGGTGGGGCAGAGGGGAACTGAAGCTTTCTTT
j_gene: TRBJ2-3; v_gene: TRBV3-1/TRBV3-2; abundance: -; d_gene: TRBD1; CDR3aa: CASSQVRGPTDTQYF; CDR3nt: TGTGCCAGCAGCCAAGTAAGGGGGCCCACAGATACGCAGTATTTT
j_gene: TRBJ1-6; v_gene: TRBV28; abundance: -; d_gene: -; CDR3aa: CASTLGGNGSPLHF; CDR3nt: TGTGCCAGCACCCTAGGGGGGAACGGTTCACCCCTCCACTTT
j_gene: TRBJ2-1; v_gene: TRBV18; abundance: -; d_gene: TRBD2; CDR3aa: CASSPRGGPDEQFF; CDR3nt: TGTGCCAGCTCACCTCGGGGGGGGCCGGATGAGCAGTTCTTC
j_gene: TRBJ2-7; v_gene: TRBV6-1; abundance: -; d_gene: TRBD1; CDR3aa: CASSEGTGAYEQYF; CDR3nt: TGTGCCAGCAGTGAAGGTACAGGGGCCTACGAGCAGTACTTC
j_gene: TRBJ2-1; v_gene: TRBV29-1; abundance: -; d_gene: -; CDR3aa: CSVDDNEQFF; CDR3nt: TGCAGCGTTGATGACAATGAGCAGTTCTTC
j_gene: TRBJ1-6; v_gene: TRBV27; abundance: -; d_gene: -; CDR3aa: CASSERPLNSPLHF; CDR3nt: TGTGCCAGCAGTGAGAGGCCCCTCAATTCACCCCTCCACTTT
j_gene: TRBJ1-3; v_gene: TRBV7-8; abundance: once; d_gene: -; CDR3aa: CASTLGPPSGNTIYF; CDR3nt: TGTGCCAGCACCCTTGGACCCCCCTCTGGAAACACCATATATTTT
j_gene: TRBJ1-2; v_gene: TRBV5-5; abundance: -; d_gene: TRBD1; CDR3aa: CASSPDQQGPYGYTF; CDR3nt: TGTGCCAGCAGCCCCGATCAACAGGGGCCCTATGGCTACACCTTC
j_gene: TRBJ2-3; v_gene: TRBV28; abundance: -; d_gene: TRBD2; CDR3aa: CASSPPAGADTQYF; CDR3nt: TGTGCCAGCAGCCCCCCGGCGGGGGCAGATACGCAGTATTTT
j_gene: TRBJ1-5; v_gene: TRBV2; abundance: once; d_gene: TRBD1; CDR3aa: CASSTGQGAVQPQHF; CDR3nt: TGTGCCAGCAGTACGGGACAGGGGGCGGTTCAGCCCCAGCATTTT
j_gene: TRBJ2-1; v_gene: TRBV5-1; abundance: -; d_gene: -; CDR3aa: CASSLGNVGPYNEQFF; CDR3nt: TGCGCCAGCAGCTTAGGGAACGTCGGACCCTACAATGAGCAGTTCTTC
j_gene: TRBJ1-1; v_gene: TRBV18; abundance: -; d_gene: -; CDR3aa: CASSPGGPTEAFF; CDR3nt: TGTGCCAGCTCACCAGGGGGCCCCACTGAAGCTTTCTTT
j_gene: TRBJ2-2; v_gene: TRBV14; abundance: -; d_gene: -; CDR3aa: CARGESTGELFF; CDR3nt: TGTGCCAGGGGGGAGAGCACCGGGGAGCTGTTTTTT
j_gene: TRBJ2-2; v_gene: TRBV5-1; abundance: -; d_gene: TRBD1; CDR3aa: CASSWGQGTTGELFF; CDR3nt: TGCGCCAGCAGCTGGGGACAGGGCACTACCGGGGAGCTGTTTTTT
j_gene: TRBJ1-5; v_gene: TRBV30; abundance: few; d_gene: TRBD1; CDR3aa: CAWSVGGQPQHF; CDR3nt: TGTGCCTGGAGTGTAGGGGGCCAGCCCCAGCATTTT
j_gene: TRBJ2-2; v_gene: TRBV2; abundance: -; d_gene: TRBD1; CDR3aa: CASSRTGGTNTGELFF; CDR3nt: TGTGCCAGCTCTCGGACAGGGGGCACGAACACCGGGGAGCTGTTTTTT
j_gene: TRBJ1-5; v_gene: TRBV10-3; abundance: -; d_gene: TRBD1; CDR3aa: CAIWDSYGNQPQHF; CDR3nt: TGTGCCATCTGGGACAGTTATGGCAATCAGCCCCAGCATTTT
j_gene: TRBJ2-1; v_gene: TRBV6-4; abundance: -; d_gene: -; CDR3aa: CASSASGASNEQFF; CDR3nt: TGTGCCAGCAGTGCCAGCGGAGCCAGCAATGAGCAGTTCTTC
j_gene: TRBJ1-2; v_gene: TRBV5-1; abundance: -; d_gene: -; CDR3aa: CASSLERSGYGYTF; CDR3nt: TGCGCCAGCAGCTTGGAGCGCTCTGGCTATGGCTACACCTTC
j_gene: TRBJ2-2; v_gene: TRBV4-1; abundance: -; d_gene: TRBD1; CDR3aa: CASRLRDREAGELFF; CDR3nt: TGCGCCAGCCGCTTGAGGGACAGGGAAGCCGGGGAGCTGTTTTTT
j_gene: TRBJ2-3; v_gene: TRBV19; abundance: once; d_gene: -; CDR3aa: CASSITLRGIYTDTQYF; CDR3nt: TGTGCCAGTAGTATAACCTTGCGCGGCATCTACACAGATACGCAGTATTTT
j_gene: TRBJ1-6; v_gene: TRBV5-1; abundance: -; d_gene: -; CDR3aa: CASSSGTINSPLHF; CDR3nt: TGCGCCAGCAGCTCCGGGACAATAAATTCACCCCTCCACTTT
j_gene: TRBJ1-6; v_gene: TRBV27; abundance: -; d_gene: -; CDR3aa: CASSLGGWNSPLHF; CDR3nt: TGTGCCAGCAGTTTAGGGGGTTGGAATTCACCCCTCCACTTT
j_gene: TRBJ2-1; v_gene: TRBV19; abundance: -; d_gene: TRBD1; CDR3aa: CASSRQGFSNEQFF; CDR3nt: TGTGCCAGTAGCCGACAGGGGTTCAGCAATGAGCAGTTCTTC
j_gene: TRBJ2-7; v_gene: TRBV7-9; abundance: -; d_gene: -; CDR3aa: CASSPPLGVGSYEQYF; CDR3nt: TGCGCCAGCAGCCCCCCGCTCGGGGTAGGCTCCTACGAGCAGTACTTC
j_gene: TRBJ1-6; v_gene: TRBV15; abundance: -; d_gene: -; CDR3aa: CATSQQEISPLHF; CDR3nt: TGTGCCACCAGCCAACAAGAGATTTCACCCCTCCACTTT
j_gene: TRBJ2-7; v_gene: TRBV9; abundance: -; d_gene: -; CDR3aa: CASSLRGVPHEQYF; CDR3nt: TGTGCCAGCAGCCTCCGGGGCGTTCCCCACGAGCAGTACTTC